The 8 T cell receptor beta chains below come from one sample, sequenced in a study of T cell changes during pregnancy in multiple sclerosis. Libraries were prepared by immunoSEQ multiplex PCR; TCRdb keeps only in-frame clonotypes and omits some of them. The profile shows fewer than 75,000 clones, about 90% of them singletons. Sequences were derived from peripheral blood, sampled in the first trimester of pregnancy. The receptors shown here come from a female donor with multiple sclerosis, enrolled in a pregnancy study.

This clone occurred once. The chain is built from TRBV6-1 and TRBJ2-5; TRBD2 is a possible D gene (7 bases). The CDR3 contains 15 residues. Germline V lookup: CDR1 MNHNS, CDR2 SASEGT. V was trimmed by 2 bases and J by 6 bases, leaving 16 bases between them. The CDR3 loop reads CASSEYRGASQTQYF. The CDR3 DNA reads TGTGCCAGCAGTGAATACCGGGGGGCGAGTCAGACCCAGTACTTC.

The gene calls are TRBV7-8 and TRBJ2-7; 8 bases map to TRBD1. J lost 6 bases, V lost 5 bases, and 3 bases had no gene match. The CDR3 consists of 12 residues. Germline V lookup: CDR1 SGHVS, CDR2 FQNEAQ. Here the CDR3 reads CASSPDRGEQYF. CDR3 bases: TGTGCCAGCAGCCCCGACAGGGGCGAGCAGTACTTC.

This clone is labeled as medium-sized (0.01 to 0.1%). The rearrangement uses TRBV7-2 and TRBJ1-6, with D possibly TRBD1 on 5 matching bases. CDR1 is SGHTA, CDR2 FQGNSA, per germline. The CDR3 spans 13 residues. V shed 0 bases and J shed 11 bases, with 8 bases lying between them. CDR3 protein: CASSLARVAPLHF. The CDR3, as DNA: TGTGCCAGCAGCTTAGCCAGGGTAGCACCCCTCCACTTT.

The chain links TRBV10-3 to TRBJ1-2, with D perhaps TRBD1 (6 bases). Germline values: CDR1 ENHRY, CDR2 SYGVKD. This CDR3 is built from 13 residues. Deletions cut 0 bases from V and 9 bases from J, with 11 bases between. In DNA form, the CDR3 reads TGTGCCATCAGTGAGTCAACAGGGCGCAGCTACACCTTC. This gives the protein CAISESTGRSYTF.

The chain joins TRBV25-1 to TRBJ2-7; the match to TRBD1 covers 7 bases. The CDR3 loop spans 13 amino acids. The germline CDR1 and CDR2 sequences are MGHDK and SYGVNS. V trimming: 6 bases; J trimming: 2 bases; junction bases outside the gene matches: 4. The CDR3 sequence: CASRRGGTYEQYF. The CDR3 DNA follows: TGTGCCAGCAGGAGAGGGGGCACCTACGAGCAGTACTTC.

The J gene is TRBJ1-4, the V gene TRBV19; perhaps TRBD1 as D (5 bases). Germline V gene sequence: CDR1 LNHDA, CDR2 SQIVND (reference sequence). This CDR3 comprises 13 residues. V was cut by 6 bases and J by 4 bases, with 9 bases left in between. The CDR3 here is CASSLTVNEKLFF. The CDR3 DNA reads TGTGCCAGTAGCCTGACAGTTAATGAAAAACTGTTTTTT.

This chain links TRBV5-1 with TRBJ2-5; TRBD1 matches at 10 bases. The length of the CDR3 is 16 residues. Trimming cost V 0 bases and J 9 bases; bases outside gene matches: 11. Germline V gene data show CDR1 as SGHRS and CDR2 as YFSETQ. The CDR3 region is CASSLDRTGGLSAQYF. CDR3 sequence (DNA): TGCGCCAGCAGCTTGGACAGGACAGGGGGATTAAGCGCCCAGTACTTC.

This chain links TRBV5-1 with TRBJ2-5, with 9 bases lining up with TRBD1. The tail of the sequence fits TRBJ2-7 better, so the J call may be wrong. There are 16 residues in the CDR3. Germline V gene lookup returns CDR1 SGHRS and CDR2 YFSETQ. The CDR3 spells CASSLAGTGYDYEQYF. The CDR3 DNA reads TGCGCCAGCAGCTTGGCGGGGACAGGGTATGACTACGAGCAGTACTTC.